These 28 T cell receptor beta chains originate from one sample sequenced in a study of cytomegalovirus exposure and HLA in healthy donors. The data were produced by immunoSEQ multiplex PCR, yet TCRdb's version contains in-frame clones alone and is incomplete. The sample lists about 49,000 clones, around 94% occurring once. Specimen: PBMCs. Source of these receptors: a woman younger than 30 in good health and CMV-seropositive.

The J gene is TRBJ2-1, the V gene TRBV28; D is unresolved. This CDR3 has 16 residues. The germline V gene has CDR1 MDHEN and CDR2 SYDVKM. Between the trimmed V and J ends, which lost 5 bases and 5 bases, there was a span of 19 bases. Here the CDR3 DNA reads TGTGCCAGCAGTCCGTATTCCCAGGCTGCTGACAATGAGCAGTTCTTC. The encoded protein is CASSPYSQAADNEQFF.

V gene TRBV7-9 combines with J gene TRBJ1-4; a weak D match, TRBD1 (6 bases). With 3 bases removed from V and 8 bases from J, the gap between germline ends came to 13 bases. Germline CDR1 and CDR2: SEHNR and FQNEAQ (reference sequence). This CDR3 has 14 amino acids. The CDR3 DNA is TGTGCCAGCAGCTTCGTCCGGGACACCGAAAAACTGTTTTTT. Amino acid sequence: CASSFVRDTEKLFF. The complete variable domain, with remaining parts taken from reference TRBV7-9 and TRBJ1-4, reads DTGVSQNPRHKITKRGQNVTFRCDPISEHNRLYWYRQTLGQGPEFLTYFQNEAQLEKSRLLSDRFSAERPKGSFSTLEIQRTEQGDSAMYLCASSFVRDTEKLFFGSGTQLSVL.

The CDR3 DNA sequence: TGTGCCAGCAGTTTACGAACAGGGGATACCCAAGAGACCCAGTACTTC. Its translation is CASSLRTGDTQETQYF. The chain couples TRBV28 to TRBJ2-5; 7 bases align to TRBD1. This CDR3 is 16 amino acids long. Per the germline V gene, CDR1 is MDHEN and CDR2 is SYDVKM. Unmatched junction bases numbered 7, after V lost 2 bases and J lost 1 base.

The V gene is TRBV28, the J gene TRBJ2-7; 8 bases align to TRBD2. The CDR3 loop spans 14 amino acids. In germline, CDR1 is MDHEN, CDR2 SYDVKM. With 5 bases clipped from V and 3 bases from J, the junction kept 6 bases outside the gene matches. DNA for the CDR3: TGTGCCAGCAGTGTTCCCGGGACTAGCTACGAGCAGTACTTC. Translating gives CASSVPGTSYEQYF.

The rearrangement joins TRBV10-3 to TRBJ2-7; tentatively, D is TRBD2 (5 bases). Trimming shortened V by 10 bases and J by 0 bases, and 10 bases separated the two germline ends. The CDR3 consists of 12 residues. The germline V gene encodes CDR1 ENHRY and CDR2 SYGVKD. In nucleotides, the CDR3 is TGTGCCACCGGGGAGTACTCCTACGAGCAGTACTTC. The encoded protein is CATGEYSYEQYF.

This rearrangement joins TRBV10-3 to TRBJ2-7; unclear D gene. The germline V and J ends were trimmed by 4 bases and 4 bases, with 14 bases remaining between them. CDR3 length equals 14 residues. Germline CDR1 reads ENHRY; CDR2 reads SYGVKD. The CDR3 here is CAISAFTRQYEQYF. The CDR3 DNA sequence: TGTGCCATCAGTGCTTTTACGCGGCAGTACGAGCAGTACTTC.

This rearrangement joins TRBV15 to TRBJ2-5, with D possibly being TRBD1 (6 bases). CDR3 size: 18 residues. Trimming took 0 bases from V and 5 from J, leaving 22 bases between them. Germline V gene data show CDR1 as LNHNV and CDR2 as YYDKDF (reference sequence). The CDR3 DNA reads TGTGCCACCAGCAGAGATCCGTCACAGGGAAGCCCAGCGGAGACCCAGTACTTC. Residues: CATSRDPSQGSPAETQYF.

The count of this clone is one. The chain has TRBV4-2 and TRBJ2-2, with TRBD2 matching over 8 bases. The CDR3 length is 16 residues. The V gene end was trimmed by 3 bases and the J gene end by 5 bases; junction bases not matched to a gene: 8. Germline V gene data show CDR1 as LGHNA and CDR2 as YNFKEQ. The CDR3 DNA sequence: TGTGCCAGCAGCCAGAGAGCGGGAGCGGAGACCGGGGAGCTGTTTTTT. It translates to CASSQRAGAETGELFF.

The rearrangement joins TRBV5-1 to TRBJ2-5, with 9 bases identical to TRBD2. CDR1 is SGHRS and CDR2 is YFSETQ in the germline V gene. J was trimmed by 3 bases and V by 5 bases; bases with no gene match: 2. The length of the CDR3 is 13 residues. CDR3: CASSIAGEETQYF. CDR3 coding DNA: TGCGCCAGCAGTATAGCGGGAGAAGAGACCCAGTACTTC. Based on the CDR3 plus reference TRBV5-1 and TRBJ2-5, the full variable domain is KAGVTQTPRYLIKTRGQQVTLSCSPISGHRSVSWYQQTPGQGLQFLFEYFSETQRNKGNFPGRFSGRQFSNSRSEMNVSTLELGDSALYLCASSIAGEETQYFGPGTRLLVL.

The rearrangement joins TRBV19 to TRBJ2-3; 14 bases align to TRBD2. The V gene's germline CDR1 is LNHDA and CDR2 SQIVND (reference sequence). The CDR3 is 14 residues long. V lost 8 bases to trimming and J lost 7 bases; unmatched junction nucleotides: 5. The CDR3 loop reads CASGTSGRENTQYF. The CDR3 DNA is TGTGCCAGTGGGACTAGCGGGAGAGAAAATACGCAGTATTTT.

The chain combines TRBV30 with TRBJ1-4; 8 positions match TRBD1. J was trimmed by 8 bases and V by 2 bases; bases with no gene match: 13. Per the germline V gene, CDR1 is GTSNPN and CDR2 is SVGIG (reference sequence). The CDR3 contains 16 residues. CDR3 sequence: CAWSQPDRGYREKLFF. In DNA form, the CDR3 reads TGTGCCTGGAGTCAACCCGACAGGGGATATAGGGAAAAACTGTTTTTT.

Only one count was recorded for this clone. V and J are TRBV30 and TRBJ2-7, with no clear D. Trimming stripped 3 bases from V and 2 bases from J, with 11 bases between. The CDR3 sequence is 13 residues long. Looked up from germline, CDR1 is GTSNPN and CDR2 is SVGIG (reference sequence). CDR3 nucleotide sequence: TGTGCCTGGAGCCCTGGCGGAACCTACGAGCAGTACTTC. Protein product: CAWSPGGTYEQYF.

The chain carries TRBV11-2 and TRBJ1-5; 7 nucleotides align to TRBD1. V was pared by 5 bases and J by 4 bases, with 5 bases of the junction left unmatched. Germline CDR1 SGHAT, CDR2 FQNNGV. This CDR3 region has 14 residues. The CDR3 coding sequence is TGTGCCAGCAGCCGAGGGACAGCGAATCAGCCCCAGCATTTT. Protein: CASSRGTANQPQHF.

The CDR3 DNA follows: TGTGCCAGCAGCCCGTTCAAAGCGGGAGCGACCGGGGAGCTGTTTTTT. Protein product: CASSPFKAGATGELFF. The gene calls are TRBV11-2 and TRBJ2-2; 8 bases match TRBD2. V lost 5 bases to trimming and J lost 5 bases; unmatched junction nucleotides: 10. Germline V gene sequence: CDR1 SGHAT, CDR2 FQNNGV. The CDR3 has 16 amino acids.

The CDR3 bases are TGCGCCAGCAGCCATGTAAACCTTGGACTAGCAGACGGGGAGACCCAGTACTTC. Encoded protein: CASSHVNLGLADGETQYF. V is TRBV4-1 and J is TRBJ2-5; 8 nucleotides line up with TRBD2. The ends lost 3 bases at V and 5 bases at J; junction bases unmatched: 17. The germline V gene encodes CDR1 MGHRA and CDR2 YSYEKL. CDR3 size: 18 residues.

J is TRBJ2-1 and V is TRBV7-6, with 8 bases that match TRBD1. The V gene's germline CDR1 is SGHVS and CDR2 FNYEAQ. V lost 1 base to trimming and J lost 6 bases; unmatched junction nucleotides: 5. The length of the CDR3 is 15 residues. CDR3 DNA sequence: TGTGCCAGCAGCTTAGTAGGACAGGGAGGCAATGAGCAGTTCTTC. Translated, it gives CASSLVGQGGNEQFF. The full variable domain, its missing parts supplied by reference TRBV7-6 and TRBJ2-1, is GAGVSQSPRYKVTKRGQDVALRCDPISGHVSLYWYRQALGQGPEFLTYFNYEAQQDKSGLPNDRFSAERPEGSISTLTIQRTEQRDSAMYRCASSLVGQGGNEQFFGPGTRLTVL.

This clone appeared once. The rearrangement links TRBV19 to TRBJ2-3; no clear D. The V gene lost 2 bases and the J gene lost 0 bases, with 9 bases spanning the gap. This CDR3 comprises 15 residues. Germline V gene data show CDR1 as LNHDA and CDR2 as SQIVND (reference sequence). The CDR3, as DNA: TGTGCCAGTAGTATAATCGCGGCTAGCACAGATACGCAGTATTTT. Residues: CASSIIAASTDTQYF.

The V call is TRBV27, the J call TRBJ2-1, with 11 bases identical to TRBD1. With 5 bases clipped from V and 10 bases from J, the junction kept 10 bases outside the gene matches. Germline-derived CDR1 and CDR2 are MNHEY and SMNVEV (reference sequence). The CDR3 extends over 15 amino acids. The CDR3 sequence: CASSIRDRGSGEQFF. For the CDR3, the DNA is TGTGCCAGCAGTATCCGGGACAGGGGGTCGGGGGAGCAGTTCTTC.

In DNA form, the CDR3 reads TGTGCCAGCAGCCATCCGGGGAGTAAGAAAGTAGTCAATCAGCCCCAGCATTTT. Encoded protein: CASSHPGSKKVVNQPQHF. The chain couples TRBV5-4 to TRBJ1-5; no clear D gene. Germline lookup yields CDR1 SGHNT and CDR2 YYREEE (reference sequence). V was pared by 4 bases and J by 3 bases, with 23 bases between. The CDR3 has 18 amino acids. Based on the CDR3 plus reference TRBV5-4 and TRBJ1-5, the full variable domain is ETGVTQSPTHLIKTRGQQVTLRCSSQSGHNTVSWYQQALGQGPQFIFQYYREEENGRGNFPPRFSGLQFPNYSSELNVNALELDDSALYLCASSHPGSKKVVNQPQHFGDGTRLSIL.

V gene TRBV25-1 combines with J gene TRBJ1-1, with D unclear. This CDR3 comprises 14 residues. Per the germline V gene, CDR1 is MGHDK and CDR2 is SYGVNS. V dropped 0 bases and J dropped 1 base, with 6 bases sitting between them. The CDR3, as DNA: TGTGCCAGCAGTGAATACTTGTCGAACACTGAAGCTTTCTTT. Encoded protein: CASSEYLSNTEAFF.

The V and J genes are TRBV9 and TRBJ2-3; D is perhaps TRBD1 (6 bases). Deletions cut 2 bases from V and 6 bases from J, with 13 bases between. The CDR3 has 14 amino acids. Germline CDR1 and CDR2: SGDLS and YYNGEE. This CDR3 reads CASSVSGVADTQYF. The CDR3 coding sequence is TGTGCCAGCAGCGTGTCAGGGGTAGCGGATACGCAGTATTTT.

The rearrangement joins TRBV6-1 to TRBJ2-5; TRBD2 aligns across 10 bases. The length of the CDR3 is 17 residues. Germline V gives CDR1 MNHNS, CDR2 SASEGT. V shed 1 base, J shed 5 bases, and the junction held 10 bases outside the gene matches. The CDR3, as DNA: TGTGCCAGCAGTGAAGTCACCTTAGCGGGAGGACGGGAGACCCAGTACTTC. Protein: CASSEVTLAGGRETQYF.

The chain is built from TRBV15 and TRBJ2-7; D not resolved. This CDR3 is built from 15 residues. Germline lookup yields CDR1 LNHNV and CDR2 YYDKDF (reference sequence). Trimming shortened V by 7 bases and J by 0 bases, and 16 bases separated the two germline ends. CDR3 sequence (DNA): TGTGCCACCAAAGAAGAAGAGGTGAGCTCCTACGAGCAGTACTTC. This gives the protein CATKEEEVSSYEQYF.

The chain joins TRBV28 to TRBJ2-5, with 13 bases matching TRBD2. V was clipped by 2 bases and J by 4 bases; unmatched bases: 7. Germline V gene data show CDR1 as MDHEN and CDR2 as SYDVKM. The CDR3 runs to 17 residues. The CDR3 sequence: CASSLLTSGRSGETQYF. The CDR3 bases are TGTGCCAGCAGTTTACTGACTAGCGGGAGGTCGGGAGAGACCCAGTACTTC.

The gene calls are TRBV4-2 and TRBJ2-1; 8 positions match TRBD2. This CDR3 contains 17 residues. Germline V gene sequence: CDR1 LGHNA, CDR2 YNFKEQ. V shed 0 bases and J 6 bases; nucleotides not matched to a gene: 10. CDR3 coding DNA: TGTGCCAGCAGCCAAGAGTGGGGACTAGACCTCATCAATGAGCAGTTCTTC. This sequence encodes CASSQEWGLDLINEQFF.

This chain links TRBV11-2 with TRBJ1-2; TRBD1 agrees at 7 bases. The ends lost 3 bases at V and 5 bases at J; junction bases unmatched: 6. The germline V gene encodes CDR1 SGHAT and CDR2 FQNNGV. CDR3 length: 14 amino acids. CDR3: CASSLQGTAYGYTF. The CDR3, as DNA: TGTGCCAGCAGCTTGCAGGGGACAGCTTATGGCTACACCTTC.

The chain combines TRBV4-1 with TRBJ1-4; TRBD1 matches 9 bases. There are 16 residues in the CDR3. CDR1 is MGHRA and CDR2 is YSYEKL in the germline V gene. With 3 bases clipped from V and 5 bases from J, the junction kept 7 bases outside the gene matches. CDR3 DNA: TGCGCCAGCAGCCACCAACATACAGGGGGCAATGAAAAACTGTTTTTT. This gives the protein CASSHQHTGGNEKLFF.

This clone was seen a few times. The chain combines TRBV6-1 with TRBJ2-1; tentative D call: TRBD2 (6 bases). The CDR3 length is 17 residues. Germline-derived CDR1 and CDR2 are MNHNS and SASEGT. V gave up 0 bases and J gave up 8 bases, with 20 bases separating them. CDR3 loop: CASSEAPGLKATDEQFF. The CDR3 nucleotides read TGTGCCAGCAGTGAAGCACCGGGACTCAAAGCCACAGATGAGCAGTTCTTC.